Shown below are 19 T cell receptor beta chains from a single sample sequenced in a study of T cell responses to AZD1222 COVID-19 vaccine. Method: immunoSEQ multiplex PCR; TCRdb's copy keeps in-frame clones and lacks some. The profile shows about 180,000 clones, around 88% of them singletons. The input for sequencing was peripheral blood, taken 28 days after the second AZD1222 dose. The origin of the receptors is an adult who received the AZD1222 COVID-19 vaccine.

This chain joins TRBV10-2 and TRBJ2-3; 10 bases align to TRBD2. J lost 14 bases, V lost 2 bases, and 7 bases had no gene match. The CDR3 is made up of 13 amino acids. Germline CDR1 WSHSY, CDR2 SAAADI. CDR3 bases: TGCGCCAGCAGTGAGATCAGTAGCGGGGGGAGGTATTTT. Translating gives CASSEISSGGRYF.

This chain links TRBV5-4 with TRBJ2-5, with D unresolved. The V and J ends lost 3 bases and 5 bases respectively, with 8 bases between them. The germline V gene has CDR1 SGHNT and CDR2 YYREEE (reference sequence). The CDR3 runs to 12 residues. CDR3 protein: CASSSLRETQYF. In nucleotides, the CDR3 is TGTGCCAGCAGCTCATTAAGGGAGACCCAGTACTTC.

This chain uses TRBV11-2 with TRBJ1-5; D unresolved. Looked up from germline, CDR1 is SGHAT and CDR2 is FQNNGV. The CDR3 is made up of 13 amino acids. V shed 0 bases and J shed 5 bases, with 5 bases lying between them. CDR3 sequence: CASSLERDQPQHF. CDR3 nucleotide sequence: TGTGCCAGCAGCTTAGAAAGGGATCAGCCCCAGCATTTT.

The CDR3 DNA sequence: TGTGCCAGCAGTTTGGGTGGGGATCGCACTGAAGCTTTCTTT. Translated, it gives CASSLGGDRTEAFF. The rearrangement uses TRBV28 and TRBJ1-1; no clear D. The V end lost 3 bases, the J end lost 4 bases, and 12 bases lay between the germline ends. The CDR3 runs 14 residues. From germline, CDR1 is MDHEN and CDR2 SYDVKM.

The chain links TRBV6-6 to TRBJ1-5, with 11 bases identical to TRBD1. Trimming cost V 7 bases and J 6 bases; bases outside gene matches: 8. CDR3 length: 15 amino acids. CDR1 MNHNY and CDR2 SVGAGI come from the germline V gene (reference sequence). CDR3 amino acids: CASKTDRGQLQPQHF. In DNA, the CDR3 is TGTGCCAGCAAAACGGACAGGGGGCAACTTCAGCCCCAGCATTTT.

The chain links TRBV5-4 to TRBJ1-2, with no clear D. There are 15 residues in the CDR3. Germline loops: CDR1 SGHNT, CDR2 YYREEE (reference sequence). Between the trimmed V and J ends, which lost 3 bases and 2 bases, there was a span of 14 bases. CDR3 sequence reads: CASSWPPGSNYGYTF. The DNA for the CDR3 is TGTGCCAGCAGCTGGCCACCGGGGTCAAACTATGGCTACACCTTC.

The gene calls are TRBV11-2 and TRBJ2-7; D call uncertain. V lost 4 bases and J lost 4, with 11 bases in between. CDR3 length: 13 residues. The germline V gene encodes CDR1 SGHAT and CDR2 FQNNGV. The CDR3 coding sequence is TGTGCCAGCAGCTACGTTTTGAGTTACGAGCAGTACTTC. This gives the protein CASSYVLSYEQYF.

The chain carries TRBV25-1 and TRBJ1-1, with 7 bases aligning to TRBD1. From germline, CDR1 is MGHDK and CDR2 SYGVNS. With 2 bases clipped from V and 2 bases from J, the junction kept 2 bases outside the gene matches. This CDR3 is 14 amino acids long. The CDR3 bases are TGTGCCAGCAGTGAAGGACAGGTAAACACTGAAGCTTTCTTT. The encoded protein is CASSEGQVNTEAFF.

The chain joins TRBV29-1 to TRBJ1-1, with unresolved D. From germline, CDR1 is SQVTM and CDR2 ANQGSEA. The length of the CDR3 is 10 residues. This CDR3 reads CSYTNTEAFF. For the CDR3, the DNA is TGCAGTTACACAAACACTGAAGCTTTCTTT.

The J gene is TRBJ1-2, the V gene TRBV7-9, with D possibly being TRBD1 (6 bases). Trimming removed 5 bases at V and 4 bases at J, with 14 bases between. The CDR3 loop spans 14 amino acids. Per the germline V gene, CDR1 is SEHNR and CDR2 is FQNEAQ (reference sequence). In DNA form, the CDR3 reads TGTGCCAGCAGCCGGGACACCGGCGGCTATGGCTACACCTTC. Protein: CASSRDTGGYGYTF.

The chain combines TRBV7-9 with TRBJ2-7, with D perhaps assigned TRBD1 or TRBD2 (5 bases each). This CDR3 region has 15 residues. V lost 7 bases, J lost 0 bases, and 16 bases lay in between. Germline V gene lookup returns CDR1 SEHNR and CDR2 FQNEAQ (reference sequence). CDR3 region: CASNPGASSSYEQYF. CDR3 in DNA: TGTGCCAGCAACCCCGGGGCCTCGAGCTCCTACGAGCAGTACTTC.

The rearrangement links TRBV28 to TRBJ1-2; unclear D gene. Per germline, CDR1 MDHEN and CDR2 SYDVKM. This CDR3 spans 14 amino acids. V shed 5 bases and J shed 7 bases, with 17 bases lying between them. CDR3 loop: CASSLNSRDGGYTF. As DNA, the CDR3 is TGTGCCAGCAGTCTAAATAGTAGAGATGGTGGCTACACCTTC.

This chain uses TRBV5-1 with TRBJ1-6; D perhaps matches TRBD1 (5 bases). The germline V gene has CDR1 SGHRS and CDR2 YFSETQ. This CDR3 is built from 13 residues. V was clipped by 0 bases and J by 9 bases, with 7 bases between them. The CDR3 sequence: CASSLGGTSPLHF. CDR3 DNA sequence: TGCGCCAGCAGCTTGGGAGGGACTTCACCCCTCCACTTT.

This clone was seen more than once but under ten times. The chain combines TRBV7-8 with TRBJ2-7; TRBD1 matches at 9 bases. The germline V gene encodes CDR1 SGHVS and CDR2 FQNEAQ. V gave up 0 bases and J gave up 4 bases; unmatched junction bases: 4. The CDR3 is made up of 15 amino acids. CDR3 sequence (DNA): TGTGCCAGCAGCTTAGCCGGGACAGGGTGGTACGAGCAGTACTTC. Translated, it gives CASSLAGTGWYEQYF.

V and J are TRBV23-1 and TRBJ1-4; D is possibly TRBD1 (5 bases). TRBV23-1 is sorted into the ORF group, with uncertain function. The ends were cut back, 9 bases at V and 1 base at J, with 18 bases in the middle. The length of the CDR3 is 16 residues. In DNA form, the CDR3 reads TGCGCCAGTCGGACACCGGCATCCCGAACTAATGAAAAACTGTTTTTT. Translation gives CASRTPASRTNEKLFF.

J is TRBJ1-1 and V is TRBV28, with unresolved D. V was clipped by 2 bases and J by 10 bases, with 14 bases between them. Germline lookup yields CDR1 MDHEN and CDR2 SYDVKM. The CDR3 is 13 residues long. CDR3 sequence (DNA): TGTGCCAGCAGTTTAGTCGATTCCTTGGGAGCTTTCTTT. Translation: CASSLVDSLGAFF.

This clone was counted a few times. J is TRBJ1-5 and V is TRBV2; no definite D call. CDR1 is SNHLY and CDR2 is FYNNEI in the germline V gene. Deletions cut 6 bases from V and 3 bases from J, with 6 bases between. This CDR3 has 12 residues. The CDR3 protein is CASRQLNQPQHF. CDR3 nucleotides: TGTGCCAGCAGACAGCTCAATCAGCCCCAGCATTTT.

This clone has ten or more counts. V usage is TRBV7-9 and J usage is TRBJ1-4; D call uncertain. Germline-derived CDR1 and CDR2 are SEHNR and FQNEAQ (reference sequence). This CDR3 has 14 residues. Trimming stripped 6 bases from V and 0 bases from J, with 8 bases between. CDR3 loop: CASSRVATNEKLFF. In DNA, the CDR3 is TGTGCCAGCAGTCGGGTTGCAACTAATGAAAAACTGTTTTTT.

The genes are TRBV6-1 and TRBJ1-1; TRBD1 matches at 8 bases. The CDR3 extends over 15 amino acids. Germline V gene sequence: CDR1 MNHNS, CDR2 SASEGT. V lost 3 bases and J lost 0; bases outside the gene matches: 3. The CDR3 sequence: CASSEDRAMNTEAFF. The CDR3 coding sequence is TGTGCCAGCAGTGAGGACAGGGCTATGAACACTGAAGCTTTCTTT.